The clone carrying this T cell receptor beta chain was picked up a small number of times. Its antigen remains unknown. This entry is derived from a study of T cells in Graves' hyperthyroidism and ophthalmopathy. The wider study: Blood from the periphery was taken at initial diagnosis, before any treatment.

The cohort's ophthalmopathy patients, a group with duration under 3 months, had a Clinical Activity Score of at least 3 and a NOSPECS grade of at least 4. The study's findings and limits: Blood also showed most of the thyroid clonotypes that were expanded above 0.001.

The CDR3 is made up of 12 amino acids. Germline CDR1 is DFQATT and CDR2 is SNEGSKA (reference sequence). Trimming left V 7 bases short and J 0 bases short, with 10 bases between. TCR beta CDR3 sequences were amplified from RNA transcripts. Initially, a first-round RT-PCR of the TCR CDR3 employed the HTBI primer set. TCRdb analysed the multiplex PCR reads with MiXCR anew, one entry per CDR3 protein. The repertoire holds fewer than 450,000 distinct CDR3 sequences, with roughly 18% as singletons. The rearrangement links TRBV20-1 to TRBJ2-7; D uncertain. This receptor was identified in a man younger than 30 with Graves' ophthalmopathy. The sequenced sample was blood. The CDR3 DNA is TGCAGTGTGTCAGCTAGCTCCTACGAGCAGTACTTC. Protein product: CSVSASSYEQYF.